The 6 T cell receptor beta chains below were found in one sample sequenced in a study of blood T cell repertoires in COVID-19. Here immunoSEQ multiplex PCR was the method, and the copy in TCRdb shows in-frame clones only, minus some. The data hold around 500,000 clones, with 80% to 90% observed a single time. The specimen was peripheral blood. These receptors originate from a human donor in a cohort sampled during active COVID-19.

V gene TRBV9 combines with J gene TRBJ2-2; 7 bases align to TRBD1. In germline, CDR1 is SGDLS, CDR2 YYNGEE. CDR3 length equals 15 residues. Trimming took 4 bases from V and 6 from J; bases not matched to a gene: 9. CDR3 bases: TGTGCCAGCAGCCTGGGACAGCCGCAGTCCGGGGAGCTGTTTTTT. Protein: CASSLGQPQSGELFF.

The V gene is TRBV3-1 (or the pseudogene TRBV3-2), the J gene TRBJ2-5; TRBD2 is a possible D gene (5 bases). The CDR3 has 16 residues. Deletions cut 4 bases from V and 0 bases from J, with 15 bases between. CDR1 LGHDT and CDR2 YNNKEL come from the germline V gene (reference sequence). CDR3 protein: CASSLPLDHNQETQYF. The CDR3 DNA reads TGTGCCAGCAGCCTACCACTAGACCACAACCAAGAGACCCAGTACTTC.

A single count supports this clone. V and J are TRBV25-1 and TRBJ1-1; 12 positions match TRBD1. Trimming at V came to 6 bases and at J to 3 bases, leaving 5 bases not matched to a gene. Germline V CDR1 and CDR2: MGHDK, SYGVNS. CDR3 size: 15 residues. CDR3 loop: CASRGTGGADTEAFF. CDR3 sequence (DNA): TGTGCCAGCAGAGGGACAGGGGGCGCGGACACTGAAGCTTTCTTT.

CDR3: CASGIQSGINEQYF. The CDR3 coding sequence is TGTGCCAGTGGGATCCAGAGCGGGATTAACGAGCAGTACTTC. The genes are TRBV19 and TRBJ2-7; TRBD2 matches 7 bases. Looked up from germline, CDR1 is LNHDA and CDR2 is SQIVND (reference sequence). J gave up 5 bases and V 8 bases, and 12 bases lay outside the gene matches. The CDR3 spans 14 residues.

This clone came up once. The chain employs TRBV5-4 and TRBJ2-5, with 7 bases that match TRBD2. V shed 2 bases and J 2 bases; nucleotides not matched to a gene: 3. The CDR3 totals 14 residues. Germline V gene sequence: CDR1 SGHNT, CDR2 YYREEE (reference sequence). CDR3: CASSFKRGQETQYF. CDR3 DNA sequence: TGTGCCAGCAGCTTCAAGCGGGGACAAGAGACCCAGTACTTC.

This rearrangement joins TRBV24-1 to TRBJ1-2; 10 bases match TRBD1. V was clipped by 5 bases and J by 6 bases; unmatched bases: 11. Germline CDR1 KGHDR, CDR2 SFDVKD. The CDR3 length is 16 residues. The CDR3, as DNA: TGTGCCACCAGTGGTTGGGGGACAGGGGTATTTGATGGCTACACCTTC. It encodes CATSGWGTGVFDGYTF.